This entry is about one TCR beta chain. Germline V gene data show CDR1 as SGHRS and CDR2 as YFSETQ. The CDR3 consists of 14 residues. Trimming took off 1 base at V and 4 bases at J, with 8 bases between the two ends. These data belong to a study of blood T cell repertoires in COVID-19. Study at large: Samples came from the United States, Italy and Spain, spanning acute and convalescent COVID-19. PBMCs, B-cell-depleted T cells, or T cells were the source of the cDNA or gDNA that made up the material.

In the authors' methods: Reference gene primer amplification in the assay estimated nucleated cell counts. Data came from immunoSEQ multiplex PCR; TCRdb stores just in-frame clones and leaves some out. V and J calls and clone size are copied from that table; D and trimming were computed from the DNA. The sample lists some 80,000 clones; 70% to 90% were seen once. The origin of this receptor is a man at least 80 years old with active or convalescent COVID-19. The sample was peripheral blood. J is TRBJ1-4 and V is TRBV5-1; the D is unclear. The CDR3 reads CASSLTGFNEKLFF. As DNA, the CDR3 is TGCGCCAGCAGCTTGACGGGATTTAATGAAAAACTGTTTTTT.